One sample yielded the 30 T cell receptor beta chains listed below, sequenced in a study of blood T cell repertoires in COVID-19. Some clones are missing from TCRdb's copy, which holds only in-frame ones; the method was immunoSEQ multiplex PCR. The table has about 220,000 clones, 88% seen once. Sequencing used PBMCs or T cells enriched from blood (not recorded which). The source is a woman aged 30 to 39 who had recovered from COVID-19.

The J gene is TRBJ1-5, the V gene TRBV14, with D uncertain. The V end was cut by 2 bases, the J end by 6 bases, with 8 bases between. Germline-derived CDR1 and CDR2 are SGHDN and FVKESK. The CDR3 is made up of 13 amino acids. The CDR3 nucleotides are TGTGCCAGCAGCCAACAACTCGGTCAGCCCCAGCATTTT. This codes for CASSQQLGQPQHF.

The chain carries TRBV12-5 and TRBJ1-1; 7 bases are a match to TRBD1. Trimming removed 3 bases from V and 0 bases from J; junction bases left unmatched: 13. Germline lookup yields CDR1 LGHNT and CDR2 FRNRAP. The CDR3 loop spans 18 amino acids. The CDR3 bases are TGTGCTAGTGGTTTCTTTCCGAGGATTGACAGGGTGAACACTGAAGCTTTCTTT. Translation gives CASGFFPRIDRVNTEAFF.

In this sample, this clone turned up a few times. The V and J genes are TRBV3-1 (or the pseudogene TRBV3-2) and TRBJ2-7; D is perhaps TRBD1 (5 bases). The CDR3 consists of 9 residues. CDR1 LGHDT and CDR2 YNNKEL come from the germline V gene (reference sequence). The CDR3 DNA reads TGTGCCAGCAGACTAAGGGGCGTCGTC. It yields the protein CASRLRGVV.

This rearrangement joins TRBV23-1 to TRBJ2-5; 8 nucleotides match TRBD2. TRBV23-1 is an ORF; its function is uncertain. CDR3 length: 16 amino acids. J was trimmed by 5 bases and V by 5 bases; bases with no gene match: 13. The CDR3 is CASSWAPGTRGETQYF. Here the CDR3 DNA reads TGCGCCAGCAGTTGGGCCCCGGGGACTAGAGGTGAGACCCAGTACTTC.

The V and J genes are TRBV5-1 and TRBJ2-7, with a weak D call TRBD2 (6 bases). V was pared by 4 bases and J by 2 bases, with 19 bases between. The germline CDR1 and CDR2 sequences are SGHRS and YFSETQ. The CDR3 loop spans 16 amino acids. The CDR3 loop is CASSGSLGGGAYEQYF. CDR3 nucleotides: TGCGCCAGCAGCGGATCCCTGGGGGGAGGAGCCTACGAGCAGTACTTC.

This clone was detected a few times. The chain uses TRBV3-1 (or the pseudogene TRBV3-2) and TRBJ1-4, with TRBD1 identical over 7 bases. CDR3 length: 13 amino acids. CDR1 and CDR2 from the germline V gene are LGHDT and YNNKEL (reference sequence). With 8 bases clipped from V and 5 bases from J, the junction kept 5 bases outside the gene matches. This CDR3 is CASEGTVNEKLFF. CDR3 DNA sequence: TGTGCCAGCGAAGGGACAGTCAATGAAAAACTGTTTTTT.

The gene calls are TRBV5-5 and TRBJ1-4; 7 nucleotides agree with TRBD1. CDR3 length: 14 residues. Trimming removed 5 bases from V and 6 bases from J; junction bases left unmatched: 7. Germline CDR1 reads SGHKS; CDR2 reads YYEKEE (reference sequence). The CDR3 coding sequence is TGTGCCAGCAGTTCCGGGACAGCTGATGAAAAACTGTTTTTT. This codes for CASSSGTADEKLFF.

A word on this clone: At one end the junction does not follow the germline gene, possibly because of a read error. The genes are TRBV4-1 and TRBJ2-1; TRBD1 might be the D (6 bases). The germline gives CDR1 MGHRA, CDR2 YSYEKL. This CDR3 comprises 16 residues. The CDR3, as DNA: TGCGCCAGCAGTCAAGACCAGGGACAAACATGGGATGAGCAGTTCTTC. Its translation is CASSQDQGQTWDEQFF.

This chain joins TRBV7-2 and TRBJ2-2; 11 bases agree with TRBD1. There are 16 residues in the CDR3. V dropped 5 bases and J dropped 1; count of bases not matched to a gene: 3. The germline V gene has CDR1 SGHTA and CDR2 FQGNSA. CDR3 in amino acids: CASSRTGGMNTGELFF. The DNA for the CDR3 is TGTGCCAGCAGCCGGACAGGGGGCATGAACACCGGGGAGCTGTTTTTT.

This clone has just one count. The rearrangement uses TRBV27 and TRBJ2-7; 7 nucleotides match TRBD1. The CDR3 is 17 amino acids. The V segment lost 3 bases and the J segment 3 bases; nucleotides outside the gene matches: 14. CDR1 MNHEY and CDR2 SMNVEV come from the germline V gene (reference sequence). CDR3: CASSLTGQPITFYEQYF. CDR3 DNA sequence: TGTGCCAGCAGTTTGACGGGACAGCCTATAACCTTCTACGAGCAGTACTTC.

The chain couples TRBV19 to TRBJ2-7, with D possibly matching TRBD1 (6 bases). This CDR3 region has 15 residues. V gave up 5 bases and J gave up 1 base, with 15 bases separating them. Germline loops: CDR1 LNHDA, CDR2 SQIVND (reference sequence). This chain's CDR3 is CASSLQAGQSYEQYF. The DNA for the CDR3 is TGTGCCAGTAGTCTACAGGCCGGACAGTCCTACGAGCAGTACTTC. The full variable domain, its missing parts supplied by reference TRBV19 and TRBJ2-7, is DGGITQSPKYLFRKEGQNVTLSCEQNLNHDAMYWYRQDPGQGLRLIYYSQIVNDFQKGDIAEGYSVSREKKESFPLTVTSAQKNPTAFYLCASSLQAGQSYEQYFGPGTRLTVT.

J is TRBJ2-5 and V is TRBV5-1, with 8 bases that match TRBD1. The trim removed 5 bases at V and 0 bases at J, leaving 3 bases unmatched. The CDR3 sequence is 14 residues long. Per germline, CDR1 SGHRS and CDR2 YFSETQ. In DNA, the CDR3 is TGCGCCAGCAGACAGGGGGTAAACCAAGAGACCCAGTACTTC. It yields the protein CASRQGVNQETQYF.

V usage is TRBV10-3 and J usage is TRBJ1-2; 12 bases are shared with TRBD1. This CDR3 has 17 residues. Trimming at V came to 3 bases and at J to 2 bases, leaving 7 bases not matched to a gene. CDR1 ENHRY and CDR2 SYGVKD come from the germline V gene. The CDR3 spells CAISETGTGGPNYGYTF. CDR3 DNA: TGTGCCATCAGTGAAACCGGGACAGGGGGCCCAAACTATGGCTACACCTTC.

The V gene is TRBV19, the J gene TRBJ2-2, with 7 bases that match TRBD2. The CDR3 covers 14 residues. Unmatched junction bases numbered 5, after V lost 10 bases and J lost 0 bases. CDR1 and CDR2 (germline): LNHDA, SQIVND (reference sequence). The CDR3 DNA follows: TGTGCCACCCGACTAGCACCGAACACCGGGGAGCTGTTTTTT. Its protein is CATRLAPNTGELFF.

The CDR3 is CASSWTISVTNQPQHF. The CDR3 DNA reads TGTGCCAGCAGCTGGACAATTTCGGTAACTAATCAGCCCCAGCATTTT. J is TRBJ1-5 and V is TRBV7-8, with D possibly TRBD1 on 5 matching bases. With 4 bases removed from V and 4 bases from J, the gap between germline ends came to 17 bases. This CDR3 comprises 16 residues. Looked up from germline, CDR1 is SGHVS and CDR2 is FQNEAQ.

This chain uses TRBV5-4 with TRBJ2-3, with TRBD2 matching over 11 bases. CDR1 is SGHNT and CDR2 is YYREEE in the germline V gene (reference sequence). The CDR3 runs 15 residues. Unmatched junction bases numbered 7, after V lost 3 bases and J lost 7 bases. CDR3 in DNA: TGTGCCAGCAGCTATATAGCGGGGGGGACAAATACGCAGTATTTT. Protein sequence: CASSYIAGGTNTQYF.

A note on this clone: A junction end diverges from the germline sequence, so it may reflect a read error. The genes are TRBV6-4 and TRBJ1-1, with D hard to call. This CDR3 is 13 amino acids long. The germline gives CDR1 MRHNA, CDR2 SNTAGT. The CDR3 nucleotides are TGTGCCAGCAGTTACTCCCGGGGAACTGAAGCTTTCTTT. Translation gives CASSYSRGTEAFF.

This clone was counted only a few times. The chain couples TRBV4-2 to TRBJ1-1, with a weak D call TRBD1 (6 bases). Trimming pared 4 bases from V and 1 base from J, leaving 13 bases between. This CDR3 region has 15 residues. Looked up from germline, CDR1 is LGHNA and CDR2 is YNFKEQ. For the CDR3, the DNA is TGTGCCAGCAGCCCCCTGGGCAGGGGGAACACTGAAGCTTTCTTT. It translates to CASSPLGRGNTEAFF.

The J gene is TRBJ1-1, the V gene TRBV7-6, with D possibly matching TRBD1 (5 bases). V was cut by 5 bases and J by 1 base, with 8 bases left in between. Germline assignment: CDR1 SGHVS and CDR2 FNYEAQ. The CDR3 is 13 amino acids. Here the CDR3 DNA reads TGTGCCAGCAGCCTCGGACAGAACACTGAAGCTTTCTTT. Its translation is CASSLGQNTEAFF.

The chain links TRBV2 to TRBJ1-4; TRBD1 agrees at 10 bases. The germline gives CDR1 SNHLY, CDR2 FYNNEI. Trimming took 5 bases from V and 8 from J; bases not matched to a gene: 5. The CDR3 spans 14 residues. The CDR3 is CASSRDRGQEKLFF. As DNA, the CDR3 is TGTGCCAGCAGTAGAGACAGGGGGCAGGAAAAACTGTTTTTT.

J is TRBJ1-2 and V is TRBV4-2; tentatively, D is TRBD1 (6 bases). V lost 0 bases, J lost 8 bases, and 10 bases lay in between. The CDR3 sequence is 13 residues long. Germline V CDR1 and CDR2: LGHNA, YNFKEQ. Here the CDR3 DNA reads TGTGCCAGCAGCCAAGAGACAGGCTGGGGCTACACCTTC. Translated, it gives CASSQETGWGYTF.

The chain joins TRBV25-1 to TRBJ2-5, with TRBD1 matching 9 bases. This CDR3 has 15 amino acids. Trimming removed 4 bases from V and 9 bases from J; junction bases left unmatched: 12. The germline gives CDR1 MGHDK, CDR2 SYGVNS. The CDR3 DNA is TGTGCCAGCAGTGCCGGGACAGGGAGGGGTGAGGCCCAGTACTTC. Translating it yields CASSAGTGRGEAQYF.

The chain uses TRBV5-1 and TRBJ1-1; D ambiguous. In germline, CDR1 is SGHRS, CDR2 YFSETQ. CDR3 length equals 14 residues. V shed 0 bases and J shed 1 base, with 7 bases lying between them. DNA for the CDR3: TGCGCCAGCAGCTTGGTTCCCAGGAACACTGAAGCTTTCTTT. Its translation: CASSLVPRNTEAFF.

The chain carries TRBV12-5 and TRBJ2-7; D gene ambiguous. Germline V gene sequence: CDR1 LGHNT, CDR2 FRNRAP. The V end lost 4 bases, the J end lost 3 bases, and 16 bases lay between the germline ends. The CDR3 loop spans 15 amino acids. The CDR3 nucleotides read TGTGCTAGTGGTTCCCCCATACGTGCAGACTACGAGCAGTACTTC. This encodes CASGSPIRADYEQYF.

Only one count was recorded for this clone. The chain couples TRBV4-3 to TRBJ1-1; D may be TRBD1 (6 bases). Germline CDR1 and CDR2: LGHNA and YSLEER. The V end lost 1 base, the J end lost 0 bases, and 9 bases lay between the germline ends. The CDR3 sequence is 15 residues long. The DNA for the CDR3 is TGCGCCAGCAGCCAAGGCCCAGGGGTGAACACTGAAGCTTTCTTT. Translation gives CASSQGPGVNTEAFF.

This chain links TRBV10-3 with TRBJ1-6; tentatively, D is TRBD1 (5 bases). This CDR3 region has 16 residues. The germline V and J ends were trimmed by 0 bases and 6 bases, with 12 bases remaining between them. Germline V gene sequence: CDR1 ENHRY, CDR2 SYGVKD. Written as DNA, the CDR3 is TGTGCCATCAGTGAGTCGACGACAGCCTCTAATTCACCCCTCCACTTT. Translated: CAISESTTASNSPLHF.

The gene calls are TRBV9 and TRBJ2-1; 8 positions agree with TRBD1. V was pared by 0 bases and J by 6 bases, with 5 bases of the junction left unmatched. Germline CDR1 is SGDLS and CDR2 is YYNGEE. There are 15 residues in the CDR3. The CDR3 bases are TGTGCCAGCAGCGTAGACAGGGGGATAGGCAATGAGCAGTTCTTC. As protein: CASSVDRGIGNEQFF.

Many counts were recorded for this clone. The chain carries TRBV7-3 and TRBJ2-1, with TRBD2 as a possible D gene (6 bases). Between the trimmed V and J ends, which lost 1 base and 7 bases, there was a span of 14 bases. CDR3 length: 15 residues. The germline gives CDR1 SGHTA, CDR2 FQGTGA. The CDR3 reads CASSLSPTAGNEQFF. The CDR3 nucleotides read TGTGCCAGCAGCTTAAGTCCCACGGCGGGGAATGAGCAGTTCTTC.

The CDR3 DNA follows: TGTGCCTGGAGGGACAGCTATGGCTACACCTTC. Translating it yields CAWRDSYGYTF. The rearrangement links TRBV30 to TRBJ1-2, with D perhaps TRBD1 (6 bases). Germline assignment: CDR1 GTSNPN and CDR2 SVGIG (reference sequence). Trimming left V 3 bases short and J 4 bases short, with 6 bases between. The CDR3 is made up of 11 amino acids.

The gene calls are TRBV4-2 and TRBJ1-3, with D unresolved. CDR1 is LGHNA, CDR2 YNFKEQ, per germline. This CDR3 comprises 15 residues. The ends were cut back, 3 bases at V and 0 bases at J, with 9 bases in the middle. The CDR3 DNA is TGTGCCAGCAGCCATCAACACGACTCTGGAAACACCATATATTTT. This codes for CASSHQHDSGNTIYF.